This is a list of T cell receptor beta chains from one sample in a study of technical replicates of blood from a handful of donors. Measured with immunoSEQ multiplex PCR; TCRdb has only the in-frame clones, and not every one. The sample gives some 91,000 clones, approximately 94% of which show up once; 0.2% to 0.25% is in the top ten. The specimen sequenced was T cells isolated from PBMCs. These receptors were obtained from a human donor in good health. CDR3s include the opening cysteine and the closing phenylalanine or tryptophan. The D gene is left open where the match is weak. The size of a clone is reported for some rows only, either as once, few or many, or as a class for expanded clones.

j_call | clone_size | v_call | d_call | cdr3_nt | cdr3_aa
TRBJ1-1 | once | TRBV6-6 | TRBD1 | TGTGCCAGCAGTTACGGCGCGGGACAGAGAAACACTGAAGCTTTCTTT | CASSYGAGQRNTEAFF
TRBJ2-7 | . | TRBV4-2 | . | TGTGCCAGCAGCCAAGAAGACAGCGACACCTACGAGCAGTACTTC | CASSQEDSDTYEQYF
TRBJ1-1 | . | TRBV5-6 | . | TGTGCCAGCAGCTTGGGGGCCGACACTGAAGCTTTCTTT | CASSLGADTEAFF
TRBJ2-5 | . | TRBV4-1 | . | TGCGCCAGCAGCCAAGTTCGCGGCAGGGTTGACCAAGAGACCCAGTACTTC | CASSQVRGRVDQETQYF
TRBJ2-1 | . | TRBV9 | . | TGTGCCAGCAGCCAAGCGGCGCGAGGGCTGGCGAATGAGCAGTTCTTC | CASSQAARGLANEQFF
TRBJ2-5 | once | TRBV5-1 | TRBD1 | TGCGCCAGCGGATATACAGGGGGCGGAGAGACCCAGTACTTC | CASGYTGGGETQYF
TRBJ2-1 | . | TRBV11-3 | . | TGTGCCAGCAGCTTAACGTGGGAGGCTTCCTACAATGAGCAGTTCTTC | CASSLTWEASYNEQFF
TRBJ1-5 | . | TRBV7-8 | TRBD1 | TGTGCCAGCAGCCGCACAGGGGGCAATCAGCCCCAGCATTTT | CASSRTGGNQPQHF
TRBJ2-1 | . | TRBV28 | . | TGTGCCAGCAGCCTAAAGTCCTGGGACAAGGGTGGCCTGGAGCAGTTCTTC | CASSLKSWDKGGLEQFF
TRBJ2-3 | . | TRBV5-1 | TRBD2 | TGCGCCAGCAGCCCTGGGAGGGCCGCGGGCACAGATACGCAGTATTTT | CASSPGRAAGTDTQYF
TRBJ1-5 | . | TRBV4-1 | . | TGCGCCAGCAGCCAAGAGGGGGCCGGGAGCAATCAGCCCCAGCATTTT | CASSQEGAGSNQPQHF
TRBJ1-1 | . | TRBV6-6 | . | TGTGCCAGCAGACACGGGTCCAACACTGAAGCTTTCTTT | CASRHGSNTEAFF
TRBJ1-1 | . | TRBV18 | . | TGTGCCAGCTCACCAACGGGGAACACTGAAGCTTTCTTT | CASSPTGNTEAFF
TRBJ1-2 | . | TRBV29-1 | . | TGCAGCGTTGAAAAGGGGATCTATGGCTACACCTTC | CSVEKGIYGYTF
TRBJ2-7 | . | TRBV19 | . | TGTGCCAGTAGTGGTTTACTAGTAGAAACCTACGAGCAGTACTTC | CASSGLLVETYEQYF
TRBJ2-5 | once | TRBV2 | TRBD1 | TGTGCCAGCAGTGTGGGTCAGGGGGCCGGGGAGACCCAGTACTTC | CASSVGQGAGETQYF
TRBJ1-2 | . | TRBV29-1 | . | TGCAGCGTTGGCGGGCCAAGCTATGGCTACACCTTC | CSVGGPSYGYTF
TRBJ2-1 | . | TRBV19 | TRBD2 | TGTGCCAGTAGTACTCCGGGGGGTCAAAGCTCCTACAATGAGCAGTTCTTC | CASSTPGGQSSYNEQFF
TRBJ1-1 | . | TRBV29-1 | . | TGCAGCGTTGCCCAGGGACTTTCGGCTGAAGCTTTCTTT | CSVAQGLSAEAFF
TRBJ2-7 | . | TRBV6-5 | TRBD1 | TGTGCCAGCGGCTCGGGACAGAGCTACGAGCAGTACTTC | CASGSGQSYEQYF
TRBJ1-6 | . | TRBV15 | . | TGTGCCACCAGCAGAGATTCGTCACCCCTCCACTTT | CATSRDSSPLHF
TRBJ2-2 | . | TRBV5-1 | TRBD1 | TGCGCCAGCAGCGTGCAACAGGGGACCGGGGAGCTGTTTTTT | CASSVQQGTGELFF
TRBJ2-7 | . | TRBV5-4 | TRBD1 | TGTGCCAGCAGCTTGGGGGCCGACAGGGGGGTATACGAGCAGTACTTC | CASSLGADRGVYEQYF
TRBJ1-1 | . | TRBV6-5 | . | TGTGCCAGCAGTTCCCACCGGCAGGCTATGAACACTGAAGCTTTCTTT | CASSSHRQAMNTEAFF
TRBJ1-2 | once | TRBV11-2 | TRBD1 | TGTGCCAGCACACCGTACAGGGGATTAGGCTACACCTTC | CASTPYRGLGYTF
TRBJ2-7 | . | TRBV5-1 | TRBD1 | TGCGCCAGCAGCCCTGGACAGGCGTCTTACGAGCAGTACTTC | CASSPGQASYEQYF
TRBJ1-5 | once | TRBV6-1 | TRBD1 | TGTGCCAGCAAGGTTGGACAGGGGATACGTCAGCCCCAGCATTTT | CASKVGQGIRQPQHF
TRBJ2-1 | . | TRBV5-1 | . | TGCGCCAGCAGCTCTAACTCGGGACTTAGGTCCCACAATGAGCAGTTCTTC | CASSSNSGLRSHNEQFF
TRBJ2-1 | . | TRBV14 | TRBD2 | TGTGCCAGCAGCCAGCTAGCGGGGGGCCATAAGGGAGAGCAGTTCTTC | CASSQLAGGHKGEQFF
TRBJ2-3 | once | TRBV4-1 | . | TGCGCCAGCAGCCAAGTAGGGGGAGACACAGATACGCAGTATTTT | CASSQVGGDTDTQYF
TRBJ2-1 | . | TRBV7-3 | TRBD2 | TGTGCCAGCAGCGTATCCGGGACTAGCGGGAACAATGAGCAGTTCTTC | CASSVSGTSGNNEQFF
TRBJ2-5 | once | TRBV11-2 | . | TGTGCCAGCAGCGAAATGTGGACGGGACATCAAGAGACCCAGTACTTC | CASSEMWTGHQETQYF
TRBJ1-4 | . | TRBV2 | . | TGTGCCAGCGGGAGGGGGGGCGTACCGACTAATGAAAAACTGTTTTTT | CASGRGGVPTNEKLFF
TRBJ2-7 | . | TRBV19 | . | TGTGCCAGTCGGTGGGTCGGCCAGGCTTCCTACGAGCAGTACTTC | CASRWVGQASYEQYF
TRBJ2-1 | once | TRBV10-1 | TRBD2 | TGCGCCAGCAGTGAGGGCGGGGGGACCTCCAATGAGCAGTTCTTC | CASSEGGGTSNEQFF
TRBJ1-2 | . | TRBV4-1 | . | TGCGCCAGCAGCCAAGGGCAGATTGACTATGGCTACACCTTC | CASSQGQIDYGYTF
TRBJ2-7 | . | TRBV9 | . | TGTGCCAGCAGCGTGAGGGCCACCGACTACGAGCAGTACTTC | CASSVRATDYEQYF
TRBJ2-2 | . | TRBV18 | TRBD1 | TGTGCCAGCTCACCGCGGACGGACAGGGTGGGCACCGGGGAGCTGTTTTTT | CASSPRTDRVGTGELFF
TRBJ1-5 | once | TRBV19 | . | TGTGCCAGTAGTATTGAACAGACGAATCAGCCCCAGCATTTT | CASSIEQTNQPQHF
TRBJ1-1 | . | TRBV27 | . | TGTGCCAGCAGTCCACACACCAGGGTCTTGGAAGCTTTCTTT | CASSPHTRVLEAFF
TRBJ1-2 | . | TRBV5-1 | TRBD1 | TGCGCCAGCAGCTACAGGGGACCTGACTATGGCTACACCTTC | CASSYRGPDYGYTF
TRBJ1-1 | . | TRBV30 | TRBD1 | TGTGCCTGGATAGGGACAGCGAACACTGAAGCTTTCTTT | CAWIGTANTEAFF
TRBJ2-2 | . | TRBV18 | TRBD2 | TGTGCCAGCTCACCAATGTCAGGGACTAGCGGGGCGAACACCGGGGAGCTGTTTTTT | CASSPMSGTSGANTGELFF
TRBJ1-5 | . | TRBV30 | . | TGTGCCTCCTCCGGGTTTAGCAATCAGCCCCAGCATTTT | CASSGFSNQPQHF
TRBJ1-1 | . | TRBV5-1 | TRBD1 | TGCGCCAGCAGCTATGACAGGGGCACTGAAGCTTTCTTT | CASSYDRGTEAFF
TRBJ2-5 | . | TRBV19 | . | TGTGCCAGTAGCAAAGAGAGGGTGGGGACCCAGTACTTC | CASSKERVGTQYF
TRBJ2-7 | . | TRBV13 | . | TGTGCCAGCAGCTTAGAGCGGAGCTACGAGCAGTACTTC | CASSLERSYEQYF
TRBJ2-7 | . | TRBV10-3 | TRBD2 | TGTGCCATCACCGATGTAGCGGGAGGGTCCTACGAGCAGTACTTC | CAITDVAGGSYEQYF
TRBJ1-3 | . | TRBV6-1 | TRBD1 | TGTGCCACTAAGCTCCGGGACAGTGGAAACACCATATATTTT | CATKLRDSGNTIYF
TRBJ1-3 | once | TRBV11-2 | . | TGTGCCAGCAGCTCCCGGACAGCCTCTGGAAACACCATATATTTT | CASSSRTASGNTIYF
TRBJ1-1 | . | TRBV19 | . | TGTGCCAGTAGTATAGGTGGGGGGACCCTTCCGAACACTGAAGCTTTCTTT | CASSIGGGTLPNTEAFF